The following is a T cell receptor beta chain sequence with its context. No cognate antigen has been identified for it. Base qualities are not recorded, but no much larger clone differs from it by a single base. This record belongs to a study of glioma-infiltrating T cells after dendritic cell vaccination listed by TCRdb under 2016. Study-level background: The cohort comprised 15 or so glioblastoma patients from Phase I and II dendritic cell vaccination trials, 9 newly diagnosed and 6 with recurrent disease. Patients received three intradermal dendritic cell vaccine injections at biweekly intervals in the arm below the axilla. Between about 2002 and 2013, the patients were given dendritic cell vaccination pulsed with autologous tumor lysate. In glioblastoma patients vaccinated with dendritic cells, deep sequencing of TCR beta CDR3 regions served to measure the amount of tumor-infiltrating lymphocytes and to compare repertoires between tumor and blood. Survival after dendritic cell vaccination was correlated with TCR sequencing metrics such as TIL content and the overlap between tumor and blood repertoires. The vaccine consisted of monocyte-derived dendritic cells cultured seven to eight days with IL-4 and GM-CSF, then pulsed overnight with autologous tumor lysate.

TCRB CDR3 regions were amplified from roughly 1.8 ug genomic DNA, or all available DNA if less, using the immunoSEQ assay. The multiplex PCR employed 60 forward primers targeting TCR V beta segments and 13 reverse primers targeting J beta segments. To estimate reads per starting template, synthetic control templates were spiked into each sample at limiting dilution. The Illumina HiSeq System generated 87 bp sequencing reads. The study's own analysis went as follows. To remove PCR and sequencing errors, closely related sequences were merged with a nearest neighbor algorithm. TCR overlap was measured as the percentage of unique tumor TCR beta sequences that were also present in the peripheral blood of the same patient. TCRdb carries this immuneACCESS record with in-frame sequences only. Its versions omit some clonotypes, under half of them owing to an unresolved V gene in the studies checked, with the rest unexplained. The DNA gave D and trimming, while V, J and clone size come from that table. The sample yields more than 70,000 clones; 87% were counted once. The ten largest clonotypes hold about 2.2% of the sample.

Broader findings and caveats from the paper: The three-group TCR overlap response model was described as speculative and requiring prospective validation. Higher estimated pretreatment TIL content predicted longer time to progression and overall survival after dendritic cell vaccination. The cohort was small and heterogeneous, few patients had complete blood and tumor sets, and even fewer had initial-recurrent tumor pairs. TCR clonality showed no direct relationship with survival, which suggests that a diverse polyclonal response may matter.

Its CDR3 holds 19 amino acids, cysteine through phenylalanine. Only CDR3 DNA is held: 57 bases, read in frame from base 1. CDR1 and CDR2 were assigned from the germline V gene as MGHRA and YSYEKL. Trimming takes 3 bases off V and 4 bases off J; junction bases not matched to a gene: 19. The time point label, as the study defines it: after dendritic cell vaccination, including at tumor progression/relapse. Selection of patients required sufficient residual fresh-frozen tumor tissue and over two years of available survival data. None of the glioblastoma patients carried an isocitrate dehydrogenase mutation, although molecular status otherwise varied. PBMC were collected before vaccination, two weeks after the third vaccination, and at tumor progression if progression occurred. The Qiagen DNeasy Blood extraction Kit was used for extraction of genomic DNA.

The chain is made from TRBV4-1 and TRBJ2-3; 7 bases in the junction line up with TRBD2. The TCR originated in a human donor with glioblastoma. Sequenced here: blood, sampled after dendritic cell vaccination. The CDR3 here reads CASSHPLLGGAGDADTQYF. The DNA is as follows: TGCGCCAGCAGCCACCCCCTCCTGGGAGGGGCGGGAGACGCAGATACGCAGTATTTT.